This T cell receptor beta chain is from a study of sequential checkpoint blockade in melanoma. Between the trimmed V and J ends, which lost 7 bases and 12 bases, there was a span of 12 bases. Germline CDR1 reads MNHNY; CDR2 reads SVGAGI (reference sequence). The CDR3 consists of 10 residues. The treatment denotes: randomized to nivolumab then ipilimumab (arm A) or the reverse (arm B). Sorted cells were live CD3+CD8+, lacking CD19 and CD56, from PBMCs. The repertoire was sequenced with immunoSEQ multiplex PCR; TCRdb's copy has only in-frame clones and lacks some. The sample has about 32,000 clones, roughly 85% seen once.

This clonotype originated in a human donor with melanoma. This rearrangement joins TRBV6-6 to TRBJ1-2, with no clear D. The material was CD8+ T cells sorted from blood (inferred from file names), obtained from a patient given nivolumab and ipilimumab in sequence. This chain's CDR3 is CASTYPSDTF. In nucleotides, the CDR3 is TGTGCCAGCACCTACCCTTCGGACACCTTC.